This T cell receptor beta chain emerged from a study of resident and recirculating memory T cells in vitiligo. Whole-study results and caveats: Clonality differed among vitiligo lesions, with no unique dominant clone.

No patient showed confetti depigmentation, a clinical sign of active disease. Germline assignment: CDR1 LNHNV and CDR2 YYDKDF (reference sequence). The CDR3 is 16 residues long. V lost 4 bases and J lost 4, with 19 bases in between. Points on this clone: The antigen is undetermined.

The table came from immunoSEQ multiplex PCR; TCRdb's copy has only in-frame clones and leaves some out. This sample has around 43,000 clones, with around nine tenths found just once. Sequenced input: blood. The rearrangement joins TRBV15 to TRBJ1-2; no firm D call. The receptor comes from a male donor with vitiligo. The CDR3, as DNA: TGTGCCACCAGCAAGGCTTCGTTAGGACTGGCCTATGGCTACACCTTC. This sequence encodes CATSKASLGLAYGYTF. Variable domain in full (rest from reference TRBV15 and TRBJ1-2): DAMVIQNPRYQVTQFGKPVTLSCSQTLNHNVMYWYQQKSSQAPKLLFHYYDKDFNNEADTPDNFQSRRPNTSFCFLDIRSPGLGDTAMYLCATSKASLGLAYGYTFGSGTRLTVV.